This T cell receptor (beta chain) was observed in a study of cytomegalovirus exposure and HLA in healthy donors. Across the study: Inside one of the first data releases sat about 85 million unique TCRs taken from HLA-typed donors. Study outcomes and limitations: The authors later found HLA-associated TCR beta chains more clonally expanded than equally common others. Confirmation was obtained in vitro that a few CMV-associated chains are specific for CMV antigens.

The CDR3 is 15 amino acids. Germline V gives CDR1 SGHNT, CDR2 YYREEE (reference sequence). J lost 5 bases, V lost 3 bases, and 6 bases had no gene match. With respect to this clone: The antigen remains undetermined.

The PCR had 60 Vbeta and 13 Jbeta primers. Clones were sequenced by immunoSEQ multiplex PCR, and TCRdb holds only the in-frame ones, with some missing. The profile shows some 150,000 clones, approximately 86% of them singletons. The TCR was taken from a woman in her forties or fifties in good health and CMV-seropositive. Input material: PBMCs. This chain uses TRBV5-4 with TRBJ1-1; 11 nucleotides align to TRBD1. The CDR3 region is CASSSRTGGITEAFF. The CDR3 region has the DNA TGTGCCAGCAGCTCCCGGACAGGGGGCATAACTGAAGCTTTCTTT.